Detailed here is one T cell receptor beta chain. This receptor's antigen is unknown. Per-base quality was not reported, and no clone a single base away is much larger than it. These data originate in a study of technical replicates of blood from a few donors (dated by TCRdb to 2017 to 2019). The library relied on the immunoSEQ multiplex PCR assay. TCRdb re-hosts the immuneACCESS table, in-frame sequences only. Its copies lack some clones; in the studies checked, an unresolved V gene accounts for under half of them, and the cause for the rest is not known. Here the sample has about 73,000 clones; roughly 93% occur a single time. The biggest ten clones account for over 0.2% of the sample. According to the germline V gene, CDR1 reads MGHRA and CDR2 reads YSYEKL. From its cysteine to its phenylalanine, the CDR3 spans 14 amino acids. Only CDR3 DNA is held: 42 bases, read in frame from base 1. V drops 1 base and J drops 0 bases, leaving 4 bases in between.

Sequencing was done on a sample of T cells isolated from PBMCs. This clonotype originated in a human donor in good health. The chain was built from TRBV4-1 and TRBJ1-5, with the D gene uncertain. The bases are TGCGCCAGCAGCCAAGTTAATAGCAATCAGCCCCAGCATTTT. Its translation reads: CASSQVNSNQPQHF.